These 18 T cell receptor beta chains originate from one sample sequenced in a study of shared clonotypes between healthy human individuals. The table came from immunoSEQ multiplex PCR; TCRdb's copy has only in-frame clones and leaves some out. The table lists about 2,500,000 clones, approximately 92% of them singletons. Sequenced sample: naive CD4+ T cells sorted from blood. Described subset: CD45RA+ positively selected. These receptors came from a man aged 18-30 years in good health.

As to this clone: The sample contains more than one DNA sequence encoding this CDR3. CDR3 coding DNA: TGTGCCAGCAGCTTAGATACTGAAGCTTTCTTT. Translated, it gives CASSLDTEAFF. The chain uses TRBV11-2 and TRBJ1-1; D ambiguous. From germline, CDR1 is SGHAT and CDR2 FQNNGV. The CDR3 length is 11 residues. V was pared by 0 bases and J by 5 bases, with 1 base between.

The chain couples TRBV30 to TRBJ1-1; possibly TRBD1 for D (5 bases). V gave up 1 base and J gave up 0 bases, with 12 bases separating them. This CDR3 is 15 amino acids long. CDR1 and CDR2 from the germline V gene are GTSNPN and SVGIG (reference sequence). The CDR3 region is CAWSGPQGMNTEAFF. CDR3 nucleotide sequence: TGTGCCTGGAGTGGGCCGCAGGGTATGAACACTGAAGCTTTCTTT.

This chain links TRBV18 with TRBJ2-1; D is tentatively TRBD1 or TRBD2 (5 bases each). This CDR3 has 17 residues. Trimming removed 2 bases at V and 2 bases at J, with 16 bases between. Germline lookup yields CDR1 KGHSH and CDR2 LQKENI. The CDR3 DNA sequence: TGTGCCAGCTCACCAAACCCCCCGGGGCCCACCTACAATGAGCAGTTCTTC. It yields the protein CASSPNPPGPTYNEQFF. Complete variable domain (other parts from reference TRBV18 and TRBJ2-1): NAGVMQNPRHLVRRRGQEARLRCSPMKGHSHVYWYRQLPEEGLKFMVYLQKENIIDESGMPKERFSAEFPKEGPSILRIQQVVRGDSAAYFCASSPNPPGPTYNEQFFGPGTRLTVL.

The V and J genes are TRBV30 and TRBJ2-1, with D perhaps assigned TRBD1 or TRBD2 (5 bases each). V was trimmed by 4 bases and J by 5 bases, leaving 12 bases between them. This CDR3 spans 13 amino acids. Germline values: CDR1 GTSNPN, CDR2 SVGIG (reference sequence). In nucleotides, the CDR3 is TGTGCCTGGACTGAGGGACCCCACAATGAGCAGTTCTTC. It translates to CAWTEGPHNEQFF.

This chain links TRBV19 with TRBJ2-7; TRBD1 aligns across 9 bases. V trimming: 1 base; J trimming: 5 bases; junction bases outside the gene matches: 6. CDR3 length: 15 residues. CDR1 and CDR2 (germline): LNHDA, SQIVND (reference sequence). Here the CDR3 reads CASSIVGQGSDEQYF. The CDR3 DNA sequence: TGTGCCAGTAGTATAGTGGGACAGGGATCAGACGAGCAGTACTTC.

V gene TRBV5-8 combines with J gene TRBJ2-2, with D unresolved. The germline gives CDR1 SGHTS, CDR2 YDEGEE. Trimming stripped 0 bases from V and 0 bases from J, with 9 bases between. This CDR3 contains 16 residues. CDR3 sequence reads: CASSLGVTANTGELFF. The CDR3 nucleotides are TGTGCCAGCAGCTTGGGAGTAACCGCGAACACCGGGGAGCTGTTTTTT.

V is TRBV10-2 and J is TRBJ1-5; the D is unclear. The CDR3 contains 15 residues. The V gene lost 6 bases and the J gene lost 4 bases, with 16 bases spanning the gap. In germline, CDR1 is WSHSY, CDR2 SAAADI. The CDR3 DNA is TGCGCCAGCAGGGAAATGGGGAGAGGAAATCAGCCCCAGCATTTT. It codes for CASREMGRGNQPQHF.

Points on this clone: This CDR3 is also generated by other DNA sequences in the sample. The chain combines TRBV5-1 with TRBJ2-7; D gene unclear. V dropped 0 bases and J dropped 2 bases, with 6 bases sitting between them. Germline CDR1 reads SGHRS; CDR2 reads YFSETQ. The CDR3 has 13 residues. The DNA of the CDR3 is TGCGCCAGCAGCTTGGGCAGGACCTACGAGCAGTACTTC. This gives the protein CASSLGRTYEQYF. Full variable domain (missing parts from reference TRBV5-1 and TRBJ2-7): KAGVTQTPRYLIKTRGQQVTLSCSPISGHRSVSWYQQTPGQGLQFLFEYFSETQRNKGNFPGRFSGRQFSNSRSEMNVSTLELGDSALYLCASSLGRTYEQYFGPGTRLTVT.

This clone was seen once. The CDR3 loop reads CATSREVAGVINEQFF. DNA of the CDR3: TGTGCCACCAGCAGAGAGGTTGCGGGGGTAATCAATGAGCAGTTCTTC. The J gene is TRBJ2-1, the V gene TRBV15; TRBD2 matches at 7 bases. From germline, CDR1 is LNHNV and CDR2 YYDKDF (reference sequence). Unmatched junction bases numbered 8, after V lost 0 bases and J lost 6 bases. The CDR3 sequence is 16 residues long.

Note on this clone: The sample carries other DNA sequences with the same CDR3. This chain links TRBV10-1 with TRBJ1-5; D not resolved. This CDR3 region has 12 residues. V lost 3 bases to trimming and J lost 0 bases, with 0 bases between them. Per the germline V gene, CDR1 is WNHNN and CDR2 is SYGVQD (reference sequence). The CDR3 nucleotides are TGCGCCAGCAGTGATAGCAATCAGCCCCAGCATTTT. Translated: CASSDSNQPQHF.

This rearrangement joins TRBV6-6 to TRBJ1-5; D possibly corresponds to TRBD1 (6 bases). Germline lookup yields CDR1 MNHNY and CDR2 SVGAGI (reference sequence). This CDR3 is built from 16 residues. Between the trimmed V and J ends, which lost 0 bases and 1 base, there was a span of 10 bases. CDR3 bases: TGTGCCAGCAGTTACTCGGGACAAAGAAGCAATCAGCCCCAGCATTTT. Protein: CASSYSGQRSNQPQHF.

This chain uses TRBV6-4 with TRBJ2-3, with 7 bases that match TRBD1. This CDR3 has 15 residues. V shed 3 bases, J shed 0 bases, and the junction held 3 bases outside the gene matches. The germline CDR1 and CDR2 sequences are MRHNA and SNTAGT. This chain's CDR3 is CASSEIQGSTDTQYF. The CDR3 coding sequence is TGTGCCAGCAGTGAAATACAGGGGAGCACAGATACGCAGTATTTT.

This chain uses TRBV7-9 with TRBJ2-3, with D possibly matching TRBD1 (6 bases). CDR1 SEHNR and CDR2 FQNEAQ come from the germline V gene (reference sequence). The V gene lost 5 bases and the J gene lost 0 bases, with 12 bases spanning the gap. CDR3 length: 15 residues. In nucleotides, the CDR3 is TGTGCCAGCAGCGGGGGACACCCAAGCACAGATACGCAGTATTTT. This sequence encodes CASSGGHPSTDTQYF.

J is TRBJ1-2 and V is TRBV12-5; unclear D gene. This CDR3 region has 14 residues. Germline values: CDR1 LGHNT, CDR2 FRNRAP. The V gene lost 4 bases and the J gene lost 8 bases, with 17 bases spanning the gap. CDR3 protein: CASGSQTVRGGYTF. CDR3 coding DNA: TGTGCTAGTGGTTCTCAAACGGTGAGAGGGGGCTACACCTTC.

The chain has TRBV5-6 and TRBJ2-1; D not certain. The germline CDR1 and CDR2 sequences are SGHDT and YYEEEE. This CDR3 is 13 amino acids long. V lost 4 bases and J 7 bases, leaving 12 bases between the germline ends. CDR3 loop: CASSPRNDNEQFF. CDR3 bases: TGTGCCAGCAGCCCGAGAAATGATAATGAGCAGTTCTTC.

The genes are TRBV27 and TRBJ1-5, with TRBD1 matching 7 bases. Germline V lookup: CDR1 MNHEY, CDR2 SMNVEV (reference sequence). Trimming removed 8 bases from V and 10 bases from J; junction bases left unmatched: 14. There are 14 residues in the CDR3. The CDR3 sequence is CASGGDSGLRPQHF. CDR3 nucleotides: TGTGCCAGCGGTGGGGACAGTGGGTTGAGACCCCAGCATTTT.

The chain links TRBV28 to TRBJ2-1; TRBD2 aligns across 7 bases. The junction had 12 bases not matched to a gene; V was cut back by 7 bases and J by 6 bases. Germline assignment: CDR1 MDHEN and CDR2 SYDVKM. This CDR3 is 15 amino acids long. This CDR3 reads CASTPRGEGGNEQFF. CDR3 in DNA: TGTGCCAGCACCCCCCGCGGGGAGGGCGGCAATGAGCAGTTCTTC.

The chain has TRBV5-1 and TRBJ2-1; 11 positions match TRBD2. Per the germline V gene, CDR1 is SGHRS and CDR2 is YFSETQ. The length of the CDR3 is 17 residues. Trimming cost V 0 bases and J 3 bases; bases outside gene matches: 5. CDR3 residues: CASSLGLAGLGYNEQFF. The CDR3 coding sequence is TGCGCCAGCAGCTTGGGACTAGCGGGACTCGGCTACAATGAGCAGTTCTTC.